This T cell receptor (beta chain) came from a study of blood T cell repertoires in COVID-19. As for the study in general: Spain, Italy and the United States supplied samples that represented acute and convalescent COVID-19. T cells, B-cell-depleted T cells, or PBMCs supplied cDNA or gDNA.

Cohorts were based on clinical histories the participants reported. The study counted Cohort 3 donors as recovered given two negative PCRs, clearance, or symptom resolution. The length of the CDR3 is 12 residues. From germline, CDR1 is SGHRS and CDR2 YFSETQ. Trimming stripped 5 bases from V and 5 bases from J, with 7 bases between. Measured with immunoSEQ multiplex PCR; TCRdb has only the in-frame clones, and not every one. This table has hundreds of thousands of clones, around nine tenths appearing once. The receptor was isolated from a woman aged 45-59 years who had recovered from COVID-19. This chain uses TRBV5-1 with TRBJ1-4, with D possibly being TRBD1 (5 bases). Sequenced input: PBMCs or T cells enriched from blood (not recorded which). CDR3 residues: CASRKGNEKLFF. In DNA, the CDR3 is TGCGCCAGCAGAAAGGGGAATGAAAAACTGTTTTTT.